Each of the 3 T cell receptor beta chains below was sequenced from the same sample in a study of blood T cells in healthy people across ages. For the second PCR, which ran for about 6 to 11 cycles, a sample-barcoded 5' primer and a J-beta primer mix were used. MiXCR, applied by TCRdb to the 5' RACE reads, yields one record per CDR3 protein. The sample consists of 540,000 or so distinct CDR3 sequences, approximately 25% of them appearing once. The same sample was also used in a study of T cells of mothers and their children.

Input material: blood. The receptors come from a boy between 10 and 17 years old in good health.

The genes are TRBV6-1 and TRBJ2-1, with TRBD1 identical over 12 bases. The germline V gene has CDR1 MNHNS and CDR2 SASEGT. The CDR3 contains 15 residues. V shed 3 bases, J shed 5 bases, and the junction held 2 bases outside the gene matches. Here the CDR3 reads CASSEGQGAHNEQFF. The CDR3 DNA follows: TGTGCCAGCAGTGAGGGACAGGGGGCCCACAATGAGCAGTTCTTC.

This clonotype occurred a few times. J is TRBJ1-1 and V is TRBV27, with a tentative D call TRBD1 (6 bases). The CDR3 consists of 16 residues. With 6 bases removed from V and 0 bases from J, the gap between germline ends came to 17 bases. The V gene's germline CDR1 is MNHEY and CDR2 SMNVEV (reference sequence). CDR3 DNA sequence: TGTGCCAGCAGCTGGGCGAGAGGGGGGATGAACACTGAAGCTTTCTTT. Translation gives CASSWARGGMNTEAFF.

CDR3 loop: CASNQGSNYGYTF. CDR3 DNA sequence: TGCGCCAGCAACCAGGGGTCAAACTATGGCTACACCTTC. The gene calls are TRBV5-1 and TRBJ1-2, with D tentatively TRBD1 (6 bases). From germline, CDR1 is SGHRS and CDR2 YFSETQ. Between the trimmed V and J ends, which lost 6 bases and 2 bases, there was a span of 11 bases. CDR3 length equals 13 residues.